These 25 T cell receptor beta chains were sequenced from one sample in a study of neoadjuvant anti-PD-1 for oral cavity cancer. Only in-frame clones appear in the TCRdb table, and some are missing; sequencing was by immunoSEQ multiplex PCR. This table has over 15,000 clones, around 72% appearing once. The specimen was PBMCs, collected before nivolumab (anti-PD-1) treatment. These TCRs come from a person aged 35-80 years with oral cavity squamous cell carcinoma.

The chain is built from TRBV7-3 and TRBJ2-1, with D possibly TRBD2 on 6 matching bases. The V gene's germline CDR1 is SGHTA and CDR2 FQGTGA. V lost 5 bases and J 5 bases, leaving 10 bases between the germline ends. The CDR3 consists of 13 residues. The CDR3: CASSPGGNNEQFF. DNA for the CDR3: TGTGCCAGCAGCCCCGGGGGAAACAATGAGCAGTTCTTC.

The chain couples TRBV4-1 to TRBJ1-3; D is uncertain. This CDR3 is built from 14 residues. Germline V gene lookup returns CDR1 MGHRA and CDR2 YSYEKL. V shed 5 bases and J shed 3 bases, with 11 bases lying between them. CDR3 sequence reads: CASSGYNRGNTIYF. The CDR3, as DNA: TGCGCCAGCAGCGGATACAATCGTGGAAACACCATATATTTT.

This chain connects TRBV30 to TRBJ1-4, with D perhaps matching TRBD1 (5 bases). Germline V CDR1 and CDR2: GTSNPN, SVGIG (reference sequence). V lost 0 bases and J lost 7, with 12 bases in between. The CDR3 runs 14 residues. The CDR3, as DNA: TGTGCCTGGAGTGTCCCCGGGACGGGTGAAAAACTGTTTTTT. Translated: CAWSVPGTGEKLFF.

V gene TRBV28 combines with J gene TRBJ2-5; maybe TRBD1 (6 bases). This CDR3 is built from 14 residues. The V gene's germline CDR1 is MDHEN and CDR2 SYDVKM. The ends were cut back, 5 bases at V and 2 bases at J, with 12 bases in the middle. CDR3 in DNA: TGTGCCAGCAGTCCTCGACAGGTTCAAGAGACCCAGTACTTC. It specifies CASSPRQVQETQYF.

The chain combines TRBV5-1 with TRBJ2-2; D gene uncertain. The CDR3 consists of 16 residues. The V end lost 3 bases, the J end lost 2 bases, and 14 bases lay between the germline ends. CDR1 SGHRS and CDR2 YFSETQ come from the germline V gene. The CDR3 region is CASSYLRDINTGELFF. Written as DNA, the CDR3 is TGCGCCAGCAGCTATTTAAGAGACATCAACACCGGGGAGCTGTTTTTT.

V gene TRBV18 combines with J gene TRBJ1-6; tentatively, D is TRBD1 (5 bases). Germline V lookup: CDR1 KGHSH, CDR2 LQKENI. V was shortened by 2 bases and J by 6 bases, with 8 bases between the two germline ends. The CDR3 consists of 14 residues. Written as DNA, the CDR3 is TGTGCCAGCTCACCAAGACAGACTAATTCACCCCTCCACTTT. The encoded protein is CASSPRQTNSPLHF.

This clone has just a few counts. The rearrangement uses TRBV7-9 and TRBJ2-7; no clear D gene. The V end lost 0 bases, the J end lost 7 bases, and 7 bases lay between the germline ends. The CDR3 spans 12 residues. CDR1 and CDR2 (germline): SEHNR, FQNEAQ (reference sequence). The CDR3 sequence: CASSLATGEQYF. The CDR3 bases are TGTGCCAGCAGCTTAGCCACCGGAGAGCAGTACTTC. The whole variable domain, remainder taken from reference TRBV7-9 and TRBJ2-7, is DTGVSQNPRHKITKRGQNVTFRCDPISEHNRLYWYRQTLGQGPEFLTYFQNEAQLEKSRLLSDRFSAERPKGSFSTLEIQRTEQGDSAMYLCASSLATGEQYFGPGTRLTVT.

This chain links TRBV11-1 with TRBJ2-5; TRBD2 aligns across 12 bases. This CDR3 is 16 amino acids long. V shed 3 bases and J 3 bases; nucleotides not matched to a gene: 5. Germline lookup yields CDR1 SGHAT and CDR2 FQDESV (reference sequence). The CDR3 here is CASSLGSSGREETQYF. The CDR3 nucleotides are TGTGCCAGCAGCTTGGGTTCTAGCGGGAGGGAAGAGACCCAGTACTTC.

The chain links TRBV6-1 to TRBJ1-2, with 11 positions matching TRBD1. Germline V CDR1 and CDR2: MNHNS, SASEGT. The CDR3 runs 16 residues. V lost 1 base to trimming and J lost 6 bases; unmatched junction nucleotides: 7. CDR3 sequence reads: CASSEDLGQGADGYTF. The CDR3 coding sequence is TGTGCCAGCAGTGAAGACCTAGGACAGGGGGCTGATGGCTACACCTTC.

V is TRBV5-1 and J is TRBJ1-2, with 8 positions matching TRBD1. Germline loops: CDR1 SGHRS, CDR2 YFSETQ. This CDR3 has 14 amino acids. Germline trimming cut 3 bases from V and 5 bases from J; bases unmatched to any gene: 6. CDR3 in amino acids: CASSSIGQGYGYTF. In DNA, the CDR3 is TGCGCCAGCAGCTCAATCGGACAGGGTTATGGCTACACCTTC.

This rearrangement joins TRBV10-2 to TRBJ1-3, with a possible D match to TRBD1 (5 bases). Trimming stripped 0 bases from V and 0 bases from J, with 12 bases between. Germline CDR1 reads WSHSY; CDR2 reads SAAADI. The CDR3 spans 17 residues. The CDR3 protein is CASSESSGQSSGNTIYF. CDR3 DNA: TGCGCCAGCAGTGAGTCTTCAGGGCAGAGCTCTGGAAACACCATATATTTT.

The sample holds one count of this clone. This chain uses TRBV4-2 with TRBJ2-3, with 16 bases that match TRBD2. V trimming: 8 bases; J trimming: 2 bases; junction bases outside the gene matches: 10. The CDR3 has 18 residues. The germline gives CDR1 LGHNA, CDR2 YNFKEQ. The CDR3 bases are TGTGCCAGCTCAACGGGACTAGCGGGAGGGCCGGCCACAGATACGCAGTATTTT. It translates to CASSTGLAGGPATDTQYF.

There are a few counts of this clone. CDR3 DNA: TGTGCCAGCAGCTTAGTACAGGGGGCTGAAAAACTGTTTTTT. It is translated as CASSLVQGAEKLFF. V and J are TRBV7-9 and TRBJ1-4, with 9 bases identical to TRBD1. Germline loops: CDR1 SEHNR, CDR2 FQNEAQ (reference sequence). The J segment lost 7 bases and the V segment lost 1 base, leaving 1 base of the junction unmatched. CDR3 size: 14 residues.

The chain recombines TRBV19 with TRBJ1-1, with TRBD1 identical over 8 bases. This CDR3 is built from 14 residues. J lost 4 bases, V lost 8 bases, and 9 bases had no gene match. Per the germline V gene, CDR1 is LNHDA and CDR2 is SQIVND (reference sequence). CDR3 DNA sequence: TGTGCCAGTCTCCTACAGGGGGGGAGCACTGAAGCTTTCTTT. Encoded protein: CASLLQGGSTEAFF. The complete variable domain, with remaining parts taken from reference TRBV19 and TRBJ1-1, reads DGGITQSPKYLFRKEGQNVTLSCEQNLNHDAMYWYRQDPGQGLRLIYYSQIVNDFQKGDIAEGYSVSREKKESFPLTVTSAQKNPTAFYLCASLLQGGSTEAFFGQGTRLTVV.

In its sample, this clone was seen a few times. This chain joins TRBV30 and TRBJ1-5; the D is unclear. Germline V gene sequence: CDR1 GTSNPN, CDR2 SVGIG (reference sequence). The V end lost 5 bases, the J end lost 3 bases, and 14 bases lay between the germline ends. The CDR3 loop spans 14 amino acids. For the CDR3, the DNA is TGTGCCTGGTCTCGGGCCTCCTCCAATCAGCCCCAGCATTTT. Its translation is CAWSRASSNQPQHF.

CDR3 coding DNA: TGTGCCAGCAGTGGCGATGGGGCTTTCTATGGCTACACCTTC. This gives the protein CASSGDGAFYGYTF. The chain carries TRBV7-9 and TRBJ1-2, with D possibly being TRBD1 (5 bases). Looked up from germline, CDR1 is SEHNR and CDR2 is FQNEAQ (reference sequence). V was clipped by 6 bases and J by 4 bases, with 15 bases between them. The CDR3 is 14 amino acids.

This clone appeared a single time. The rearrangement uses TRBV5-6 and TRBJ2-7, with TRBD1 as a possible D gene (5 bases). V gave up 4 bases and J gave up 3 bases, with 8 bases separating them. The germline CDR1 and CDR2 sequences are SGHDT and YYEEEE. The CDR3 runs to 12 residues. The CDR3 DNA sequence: TGTGCCAGCAGCGGAACAGGCTACGAGCAGTACTTC. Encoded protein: CASSGTGYEQYF.

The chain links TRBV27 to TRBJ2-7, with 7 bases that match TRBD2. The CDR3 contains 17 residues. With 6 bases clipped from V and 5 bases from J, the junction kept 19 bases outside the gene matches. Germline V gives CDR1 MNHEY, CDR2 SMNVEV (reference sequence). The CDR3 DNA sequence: TGTGCCAGCAGCAGTTTCTACCGCGGGAGTGCATTCCACGAGCAGTACTTC. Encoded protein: CASSSFYRGSAFHEQYF.

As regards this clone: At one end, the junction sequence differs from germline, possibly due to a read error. The CDR3 nucleotides are TGTGCCAGCTCACCCACGGATGACAGGGTGGGGTTC. Translated: CASSPTDDRVGF. The chain combines TRBV18 with TRBJ1-2; 7 bases line up with TRBD1. Germline-derived CDR1 and CDR2 are KGHSH and LQKENI. The CDR3 sequence is 12 residues long.

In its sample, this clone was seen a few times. CDR3 nucleotides: TGTGCCAGCCGGACTAGACATTGCTACGAGCAGTACTTC. This codes for CASRTRHCYEQYF. This sequence joins TRBV21-1 and TRBJ2-7; TRBD2 is the table's D call and was not checked against the DNA. TRBV21-1 is designated a pseudogene. CDR3 length: 13 amino acids.

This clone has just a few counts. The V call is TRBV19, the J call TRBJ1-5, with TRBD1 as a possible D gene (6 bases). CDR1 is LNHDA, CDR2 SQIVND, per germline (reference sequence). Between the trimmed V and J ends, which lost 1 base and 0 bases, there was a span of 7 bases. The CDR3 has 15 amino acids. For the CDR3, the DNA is TGTGCCAGTAGTATAGGGGGACATAGCAATCAGCCCCAGCATTTT. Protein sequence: CASSIGGHSNQPQHF.

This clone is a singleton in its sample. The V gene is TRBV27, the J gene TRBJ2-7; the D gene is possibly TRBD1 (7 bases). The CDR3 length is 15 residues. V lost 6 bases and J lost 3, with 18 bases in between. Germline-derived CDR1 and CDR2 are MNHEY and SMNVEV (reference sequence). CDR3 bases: TGTGCCAGCAGCCCGGGCGCCAGGGGGGTCTACGAGCAGTACTTC. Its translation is CASSPGARGVYEQYF.

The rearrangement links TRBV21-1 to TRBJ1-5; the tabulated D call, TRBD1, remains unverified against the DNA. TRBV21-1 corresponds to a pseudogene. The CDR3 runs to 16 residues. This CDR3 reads CASSGDRARFDQPQHF. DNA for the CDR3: TGTGCCAGCAGTGGAGACAGGGCCCGTTTTGATCAGCCCCAGCATTTT.

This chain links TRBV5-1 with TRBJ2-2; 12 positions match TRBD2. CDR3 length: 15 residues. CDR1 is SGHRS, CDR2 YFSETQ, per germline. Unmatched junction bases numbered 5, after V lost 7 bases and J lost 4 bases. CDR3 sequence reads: CASGTSGLLTGELFF. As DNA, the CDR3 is TGCGCCAGCGGGACTAGCGGGCTCCTCACCGGGGAGCTGTTTTTT.

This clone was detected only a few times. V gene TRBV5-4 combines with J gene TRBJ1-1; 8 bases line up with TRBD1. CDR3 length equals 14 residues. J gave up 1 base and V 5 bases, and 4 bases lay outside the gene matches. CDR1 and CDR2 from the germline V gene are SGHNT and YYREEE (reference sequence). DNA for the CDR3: TGTGCCAGCAGACCAGGGGGCGCGAACACTGAAGCTTTCTTT. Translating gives CASRPGGANTEAFF.